The entry below gives a single TCR beta chain sequence along with its context. Its antigen is still unknown. CDR3 size: 14 residues. Germline-derived CDR1 and CDR2 are MNHEY and SVGAGI. The junction had 3 bases not matched to a gene; V was cut back by 5 bases and J by 3 bases. This record comes from a study of early stage breast cancer tumors. Study in general: Most invasive tumors, about 80% of the 16, were ER+/PR+/HER2-. About 10-fold was the mean read coverage per sample. Among around twelve ER+/PR+/HER2- tumors, eight were ductal, four lobular. Study results and limitations: In 14 of 16 patients, blood comparison separated tumor from normal breast.

Some clones are missing from TCRdb's copy, which holds only in-frame ones; the method was immunoSEQ multiplex PCR. Of more than 55,000 clones in the sample, about 74% were seen once. Sequencing used blood. The V and J genes are TRBV6-5 and TRBJ2-3, with 9 bases fitting TRBD2. The receptor was isolated from a person aged 25 to 39 with breast cancer. CDR3 coding DNA: TGTGCCAGCAGTCCCGGACTAGCGACAGATACGCAGTATTTT. Translating gives CASSPGLATDTQYF.